One and the same sample provided the 22 T cell receptor beta chains below, sequenced in a study of CD8 T cells in ankylosing spondylitis. Whole-study results and caveats: Ankylosing spondylitis blood appeared to be characterized by a TCR beta motif of 8 or 9 highly homologous variants.

Their antigens remain unidentified. In TCRdb, the 5' RACE reads were re-called with MiXCR into one record per CDR3 protein. The top ten clones hold 0.89% of a sample with 350,000 to 550,000 distinct CDR3 sequences, 25% to 30% of them seen once. Sequencing was done on a sample of blood, either unsorted or a sorted T cell fraction (not recorded which). Source of these receptors: a male donor with ankylosing spondylitis.

The rearrangement joins TRBV5-1 to TRBJ2-5, with 15 bases that match TRBD2. Germline trimming cut 4 bases from V and 4 bases from J; bases unmatched to any gene: 5. CDR3 length equals 16 residues. Germline CDR1 is SGHRS and CDR2 is YFSETQ. CDR3 protein: CASSVGLAGGLETQYF. In DNA, the CDR3 is TGCGCCAGCAGCGTCGGACTAGCGGGAGGGTTAGAGACCCAGTACTTC.

This clonotype was detected a few times. This chain joins TRBV20-1 and TRBJ2-3, with TRBD2 matching over 10 bases. This CDR3 spans 14 amino acids. CDR1 and CDR2 (germline): DFQATT, SNEGSKA (reference sequence). Trimming cost V 5 bases and J 7 bases; bases outside gene matches: 9. This CDR3 reads CSASEREGRYTQYF. The CDR3 coding sequence is TGCAGTGCTTCAGAGCGGGAGGGCCGTTATACGCAGTATTTT.

This clonotype showed up just a few times. The V and J genes are TRBV3-1 and TRBJ1-1; D not certain. Deletions cut 3 bases from V and 1 base from J, with 9 bases between. There are 14 residues in the CDR3. Germline-derived CDR1 and CDR2 are LGHDT and YNNKEL (reference sequence). This CDR3 reads CASSHHDRNTEAFF. DNA of the CDR3: TGTGCCAGCAGCCACCATGATAGGAACACTGAAGCTTTCTTT.

CDR3 DNA: TGCAGCTCCCGGGACAGGACCATGGATACGCAGTATTTT. Translated, it gives CSSRDRTMDTQYF. V gene TRBV29-1 combines with J gene TRBJ2-3, with TRBD1 matching over 8 bases. Germline lookup yields CDR1 SQVTM and CDR2 ANQGSEA. Trimming cost V 8 bases and J 6 bases; bases outside gene matches: 10. This CDR3 is 13 amino acids long.

This clonotype turned up a few times. The chain recombines TRBV3-1 with TRBJ2-2; 8 nucleotides line up with TRBD2. Germline CDR1 LGHDT, CDR2 YNNKEL (reference sequence). This CDR3 has 15 amino acids. After removal of 3 bases from V and 1 base from J, the junction contained 1 base not matched to a gene. The CDR3 loop is CASSHTSGNTGELFF. In DNA, the CDR3 is TGTGCCAGCAGCCACACTAGCGGGAACACCGGGGAGCTGTTTTTT.

The chain uses TRBV3-1 and TRBJ2-1, with 14 bases matching TRBD2. Germline values: CDR1 LGHDT, CDR2 YNNKEL (reference sequence). After removal of 5 bases from V and 5 bases from J, the junction contained 11 bases not matched to a gene. CDR3 length equals 18 residues. The DNA for the CDR3 is TGTGCCAGCAGCATCCGACGGGGGGGACTAGCGGGAGACAATGAGCAGTTCTTC. Its protein is CASSIRRGGLAGDNEQFF.

This rearrangement joins TRBV18 to TRBJ1-5; D remains ambiguous. Trimming shortened V by 2 bases and J by 0 bases, and 14 bases separated the two germline ends. The CDR3 contains 17 residues. The V gene's germline CDR1 is KGHSH and CDR2 LQKENI. The CDR3 region is CASSPYNSHHSNQPQHF. Here the CDR3 DNA reads TGTGCCAGCTCACCATATAACTCCCACCATAGCAATCAGCCCCAGCATTTT.

This clonotype has only a few counts. The rearrangement links TRBV20-1 to TRBJ2-3; 9 positions agree with TRBD2. Unmatched junction bases numbered 4, after V lost 5 bases and J lost 1 base. The germline CDR1 and CDR2 sequences are DFQATT and SNEGSKA (reference sequence). CDR3 size: 14 residues. The DNA for the CDR3 is TGCAGTGCTCTAGCGGGAAGTCGCACAGATACGCAGTATTTT. Translation: CSALAGSRTDTQYF.

V usage is TRBV5-1 and J usage is TRBJ1-1, with D possibly TRBD1 on 5 matching bases. This CDR3 region has 16 residues. The V gene lost 4 bases and the J gene lost 3 bases, with 19 bases spanning the gap. Germline V lookup: CDR1 SGHRS, CDR2 YFSETQ. The CDR3 DNA reads as TGCGCCAGCAGCCTAGGACTCCTCCTGGGGGACACTGAAGCTTTCTTT. Protein product: CASSLGLLLGDTEAFF.

This chain connects TRBV25-1 to TRBJ2-5; weak D call: TRBD2 (5 bases). The CDR3 runs 14 residues. With 2 bases removed from V and 4 bases from J, the gap between germline ends came to 11 bases. Germline V CDR1 and CDR2: MGHDK, SYGVNS. The CDR3 loop reads CASSEILGAETQYF. DNA for the CDR3: TGTGCCAGCAGTGAAATCCTGGGAGCAGAGACCCAGTACTTC.

This clonotype was seen a handful of times. The V and J genes are TRBV24-1 and TRBJ1-6, with TRBD1 identical over 7 bases. The CDR3 spans 14 residues. The junction had 4 bases not matched to a gene; V was cut back by 5 bases and J by 7 bases. Per germline, CDR1 KGHDR and CDR2 SFDVKD. CDR3 coding DNA: TGTGCCACCAGTGTGGGGACAGACAATTCACCCCTCCACTTT. Amino acids: CATSVGTDNSPLHF.

The CDR3 DNA follows: TGTGCCAGCAGCCCCACTACTAGCCCAGATACGCAGTATTTT. It is translated as CASSPTTSPDTQYF. This chain joins TRBV11-3 and TRBJ2-3, with a tentative D call TRBD2 (6 bases). The CDR3 runs to 14 residues. CDR1 is SGHNT and CDR2 is YENEEA in the germline V gene. Trimming removed 5 bases from V and 4 bases from J, with 13 bases in between.

The V call is TRBV4-2, the J call TRBJ2-1; the D is unclear. Germline loops: CDR1 LGHNA, CDR2 YNFKEQ. Trimming took 1 base from V and 6 from J, leaving 10 bases between them. This CDR3 contains 14 residues. Written as DNA, the CDR3 is TGTGCCAGCAGCCAAGGCCAGTTGGTCAATGAGCAGTTCTTC. Protein: CASSQGQLVNEQFF.

There are many counts of this clonotype. This chain uses TRBV18 with TRBJ2-5, with D hard to call. V shed 2 bases and J shed 4 bases, with 8 bases lying between them. CDR3 length: 13 amino acids. The germline V gene has CDR1 KGHSH and CDR2 LQKENI. The CDR3 DNA reads TGTGCCAGCTCACCAGTCCACCCAGAGACCCAGTACTTC. Its translation: CASSPVHPETQYF.

In its sample, this clonotype was seen a few times. The chain employs TRBV4-2 and TRBJ2-3; D remains unclear. Germline V gene lookup returns CDR1 LGHNA and CDR2 YNFKEQ. V was clipped by 0 bases and J by 2 bases, with 3 bases between them. The length of the CDR3 is 13 residues. CDR3 bases: TGTGCCAGCAGCCAAGATCCCACAGATACGCAGTATTTT. Translating gives CASSQDPTDTQYF.

On this clonotype: A read error may produce the germline difference seen at one junction end. The genes are TRBV12-3 or TRBV12-4 and TRBJ2-5, with 8 positions matching TRBD1. CDR3 length: 15 amino acids. CDR3 sequence (DNA): TGTGCCAGCAGTTTAATTCAGGGGGCGAGGGAGACCCACTACTTC. Translated, it gives CASSLIQGARETHYF.

This clonotype was seen a handful of times. The chain is built from TRBV12-3 or TRBV12-4 and TRBJ2-1, with 8 bases aligning to TRBD2. J gave up 8 bases and V 5 bases, and 11 bases lay outside the gene matches. The CDR3 is made up of 15 amino acids. CDR3 sequence (DNA): TGTGCCAGCAGTCCCCGGACTAGCACGGGGGATGAGCAGTTCTTC. This gives the protein CASSPRTSTGDEQFF.

The CDR3 sequence is CSATDSLNYGYTF. As DNA, the CDR3 is TGCAGTGCTACGGACAGCCTTAACTATGGCTACACCTTC. V usage is TRBV20-1 and J usage is TRBJ1-2; TRBD1 is a possible D gene (6 bases). Trimming removed 4 bases at V and 1 base at J, with 10 bases between. The CDR3 is 13 residues long. Germline CDR1 and CDR2: DFQATT and SNEGSKA (reference sequence).

The V call is TRBV7-9, the J call TRBJ2-7; D is perhaps TRBD1 (6 bases). Germline V gene sequence: CDR1 SEHNR, CDR2 FQNEAQ (reference sequence). The V end was cut by 3 bases, the J end by 7 bases, with 13 bases between. The CDR3 is made up of 13 amino acids. The CDR3 loop reads CASSLQGPGEQYV. CDR3 sequence (DNA): TGTGCCAGCAGCTTGCAGGGGCCGGGGGAGCAGTACGTC.

This clonotype has more than one count but fewer than ten. The V and J genes are TRBV7-9 and TRBJ2-3; D not certain. Germline V CDR1 and CDR2: SEHNR, FQNEAQ (reference sequence). The V end was cut by 4 bases, the J end by 5 bases, with 10 bases between. The CDR3 covers 13 residues. The CDR3 region has the DNA TGTGCCAGCAGCTCATGGACGGGAGATACGCAGTATTTT. It encodes CASSSWTGDTQYF.

This chain uses TRBV12-3 or TRBV12-4 with TRBJ1-5, with unresolved D. V was trimmed by 3 bases and J by 7 bases, leaving 10 bases between them. The CDR3 covers 13 residues. DNA for the CDR3: TGTGCCAGCAGTTTCCGGGCACGACAGCCCCAGCATTTT. Translated: CASSFRARQPQHF.

DNA for the CDR3: TGTGCCAGCTCACCGTCAACAGGGACCTACGAGCAGTACTTC. It specifies CASSPSTGTYEQYF. The rearrangement uses TRBV18 and TRBJ2-7; maybe TRBD1 (6 bases). The V end lost 3 bases, the J end lost 2 bases, and 11 bases lay between the germline ends. The length of the CDR3 is 14 residues. Germline V CDR1 and CDR2: KGHSH, LQKENI.